Listed below are T cell receptor beta chains from one sample, sequenced in a study of T cell responses to AZD1222 COVID-19 vaccine. Sequencing used immunoSEQ multiplex PCR; TCRdb keeps in-frame clones, though not all of them. The sample consists of 130,000 or so clones, roughly 93% of them appearing once. The sequences come from peripheral blood, collected on day 0 of AZD1222 vaccination. These receptors all come from an adult in good health. Both conserved end residues are part of each CDR3. The D gene is left open where the match is weak. Clone sizes are given selectively: once, few, many, or a class where the clone is expanded.

TRBV23-1	-	-	TRBJ2-2	CASSRLRTGELFF	TGCGCCAGCAGCCGCTTACGCACCGGGGAGCTGTTTTTT
TRBV9	-	once	TRBJ2-1	CASSVGGGEQFF	TGTGCCAGCAGCGTAGGAGGGGGTGAGCAGTTCTTC
TRBV7-9	TRBD1	-	TRBJ1-2	CASSPDWTGGYGYTF	TGTGCCAGCAGCCCCGACTGGACAGGGGGCTATGGCTACACCTTC
TRBV19	-	-	TRBJ2-7	CASSITGTSYEQYF	TGTGCCAGTAGTATCACAGGGACGTCCTACGAGCAGTACTTC
TRBV7-7	TRBD2	once	TRBJ2-3	CASSQTSGSTDTQYF	TGTGCTAGCAGCCAGACTAGCGGAAGCACAGATACGCAGTATTTT
TRBV27	TRBD1	-	TRBJ1-6	CASSFDRGYSPLHF	TGTGCCAGCAGTTTTGACAGGGGGTACTCACCCCTCCACTTT
TRBV7-9	-	-	TRBJ2-1	CASSADRYSYNEQFF	TGTGCCAGCAGTGCCGACAGGTACTCCTACAATGAGCAGTTCTTC
TRBV7-8	TRBD1	-	TRBJ1-1	CASTLGQGGLATEAFF	TGTGCCAGCACCCTAGGACAGGGTGGCTTGGCCACTGAAGCTTTCTTT
TRBV7-2	-	-	TRBJ2-2	CASSLTNTGELFF	TGTGCCAGCAGTCTTACGAACACCGGGGAGCTGTTTTTT
TRBV19	TRBD1	-	TRBJ1-5	CASSIAGQGGHQPQHF	TGTGCCAGTAGTATAGCGGGACAGGGGGGTCATCAGCCCCAGCATTTT
TRBV5-1	-	-	TRBJ1-1	CASSQAGDTEAFF	TGCGCCAGCAGCCAGGCCGGAGACACTGAAGCTTTCTTT
TRBV2	TRBD1	-	TRBJ2-2	CASSVQGQGNTGELFF	TGTGCCAGCAGTGTCCAGGGACAGGGAAACACCGGGGAGCTGTTTTTT
TRBV5-1	-	-	TRBJ2-5	CASSLQTSSQETQYF	TGCGCCAGCAGCTTACAAACTAGCAGCCAAGAGACCCAGTACTTC
TRBV19	-	-	TRBJ1-1	CASSIISGIEAFF	TGTGCCAGTAGTATTATCTCGGGGATTGAAGCTTTCTTT
TRBV7-9	-	-	TRBJ1-2	CASSPNDRTRYGYTF	TGTGCCAGCAGCCCAAACGACAGGACACGCTATGGCTACACCTTC
TRBV27	-	once	TRBJ1-1	CASSRPPRPFF	TGTGCCAGCAGTCGACCCCCGCGTCCTTTCTTT
TRBV3-1/TRBV3-2	-	-	TRBJ2-7	CASSQAGGGVYEQYF	TGTGCCAGCAGCCAAGCCGGTGGCGGGGTCTACGAGCAGTACTTC
TRBV5-1	TRBD2	-	TRBJ2-5	CASSQGLAGGRETQYF	TGCGCCAGCAGCCAGGGACTAGCGGGAGGGAGAGAGACCCAGTACTTC
TRBV30	-	-	TRBJ1-1	CAWSVRYPEAFF	TGTGCCTGGAGTGTACGTTATCCTGAAGCTTTCTTT
TRBV10-3	-	once	TRBJ1-6	CATGEGWDSPLHF	TGTGCCACCGGGGAGGGATGGGATTCACCCCTCCACTTT
TRBV18	-	-	TRBJ1-2	CASSYADLNYGYTF	TGTGCCAGCTCTTATGCGGACCTTAACTATGGCTACACCTTC
TRBV12-3/TRBV12-4	-	-	TRBJ1-1	CASSLRWGAFF	TGTGCCAGCAGTTTACGCTGGGGGGCTTTCTTT
TRBV5-4	-	-	TRBJ1-1	CASSLKGVRSEAFF	TGTGCCAGCAGCTTGAAGGGTGTGAGGTCTGAAGCTTTCTTT
TRBV5-4	TRBD2	few	TRBJ2-1	CASSNGLARNEQFF	TGTGCCAGCAGCAACGGACTAGCGAGAAATGAGCAGTTCTTC
TRBV6-5	TRBD1	-	TRBJ2-7	CASSYSKWDRSYEQYF	TGTGCCAGCAGTTACTCGAAGTGGGACAGGTCCTACGAGCAGTACTTC
TRBV10-3	-	-	TRBJ1-1	CAISDKGKTEAFF	TGTGCCATCAGTGATAAGGGGAAAACTGAAGCTTTCTTT
TRBV10-3	-	-	TRBJ1-1	CAISEENTEAFF	TGTGCCATCAGTGAGGAAAACACTGAAGCTTTCTTT
TRBV19	-	-	TRBJ1-1	CASRTSRRNTEAFF	TGTGCCAGTAGAACATCCCGACGGAACACTGAAGCTTTCTTT
TRBV6-5	-	-	TRBJ1-1	CASSYEGARNTEAFF	TGTGCCAGCAGTTACGAAGGGGCGCGGAACACTGAAGCTTTCTTT
TRBV5-5	-	-	TRBJ1-5	CASSLGSNQPQHF	TGTGCCAGCAGCTTGGGTAGCAATCAGCCCCAGCATTTT
TRBV27	TRBD1	-	TRBJ1-6	CASSFDRDRHNSPLHF	TGTGCCAGCAGTTTCGACAGGGACAGGCATAATTCACCCCTCCACTTT